One and the same sample provided the 12 T cell receptor beta chains below, sequenced in a study of cytomegalovirus exposure and HLA in healthy donors. PCR involved 60 Vbeta and 13 Jbeta primers. Profiling relied on immunoSEQ multiplex PCR, and the TCRdb table lists in-frame clones only, not all of them. The profile shows 150,000 or so clones, roughly 79% of them singletons. Sequencing was done on a sample of PBMCs. The receptor source for this set is a male donor in good health and CMV-seronegative.

CDR3 coding DNA: TGTGCCAGCAGCGTAGACAGTATGAACTATGGCTACACCTTC. Protein sequence: CASSVDSMNYGYTF. The rearrangement uses TRBV9 and TRBJ1-2; D is undetermined. CDR1 and CDR2 (germline): SGDLS, YYNGEE. CDR3 length: 14 residues. Trimming shortened V by 0 bases and J by 2 bases, and 8 bases separated the two germline ends. The whole variable domain, remainder taken from reference TRBV9 and TRBJ1-2, is DSGVTQTPKHLITATGQRVTLRCSPRSGDLSVYWYQQSLDQGLQFLIQYYNGEERAKGNILERFSAQQFPDLHSELNLSSLELGDSALYFCASSVDSMNYGYTFGSGTRLTVV.

The chain joins TRBV7-2 to TRBJ1-2; possible D gene TRBD1, 5 bases. Germline CDR1 and CDR2: SGHTA and FQGNSA. V lost 0 bases and J 4 bases, leaving 9 bases between the germline ends. The CDR3 runs to 14 residues. In nucleotides, the CDR3 is TGTGCCAGCAGCTTAGCGACAGAACGCTATGGCTACACCTTC. It yields the protein CASSLATERYGYTF.

V is TRBV9 and J is TRBJ1-1; unclear D gene. This CDR3 comprises 15 residues. Germline loops: CDR1 SGDLS, CDR2 YYNGEE. V dropped 0 bases and J dropped 1 base, with 10 bases sitting between them. The CDR3 DNA is TGTGCCAGCAGCGTAGTAACGTCCAGGAACACTGAAGCTTTCTTT. Its protein product is CASSVVTSRNTEAFF.

The chain combines TRBV5-1 with TRBJ2-5; a weak D match, TRBD2 (6 bases). CDR1 and CDR2 (germline): SGHRS, YFSETQ. Deletions cut 4 bases from V and 1 base from J, with 17 bases between. This CDR3 is built from 16 residues. The CDR3 sequence: CASSPSPLASQETQYF. The CDR3 coding sequence is TGCGCCAGCAGCCCCTCCCCACTAGCTAGCCAAGAGACCCAGTACTTC. Complete variable domain (other parts from reference TRBV5-1 and TRBJ2-5): KAGVTQTPRYLIKTRGQQVTLSCSPISGHRSVSWYQQTPGQGLQFLFEYFSETQRNKGNFPGRFSGRQFSNSRSEMNVSTLELGDSALYLCASSPSPLASQETQYFGPGTRLLVL.

The chain uses TRBV4-3 and TRBJ1-1; maybe TRBD1 (5 bases). V shed 0 bases and J shed 11 bases, with 13 bases lying between them. The CDR3 extends over 13 amino acids. Germline V gene sequence: CDR1 LGHNA, CDR2 YSLEER. The CDR3 DNA sequence: TGCGCCAGCAGCCAAGATATGGCAGGGAGGGCTTTCTTT. It encodes CASSQDMAGRAFF.

V and J are TRBV10-3 and TRBJ1-2; D remains unclear. The length of the CDR3 is 17 residues. V shed 4 bases and J shed 4 bases, with 22 bases lying between them. The V gene's germline CDR1 is ENHRY and CDR2 SYGVKD. The DNA for the CDR3 is TGTGCCATCAGTGGGCTACAAGCTAGACTGATAAGCTATGGCTACACCTTC. Protein product: CAISGLQARLISYGYTF.

About this clone: The junction differs from germline at one of its ends, possibly a read error. The genes are TRBV7-9 and TRBJ2-5; 15 nucleotides match TRBD2. CDR3 length equals 16 residues. Per germline, CDR1 SEHNR and CDR2 FQNEAQ (reference sequence). The CDR3: CSSSSGLAGGQETQYF. In nucleotides, the CDR3 is TGTTCCAGCAGCTCCGGACTAGCGGGGGGGCAAGAGACCCAGTACTTC.

As DNA, the CDR3 is TGTGCCAGCAGCGTACAGGCCAATGAGCAGTTCTTC. This codes for CASSVQANEQFF. The chain is built from TRBV9 and TRBJ2-1; no reliable D call. The CDR3 is made up of 12 amino acids. The germline V and J ends were trimmed by 1 base and 6 bases, with 5 bases remaining between them. Germline V gives CDR1 SGDLS, CDR2 YYNGEE. Filled out from reference TRBV9 and TRBJ2-1, the complete variable domain reads DSGVTQTPKHLITATGQRVTLRCSPRSGDLSVYWYQQSLDQGLQFLIQYYNGEERAKGNILERFSAQQFPDLHSELNLSSLELGDSALYFCASSVQANEQFFGPGTRLTVL.

The chain carries TRBV7-2 and TRBJ2-5; a weak D match, TRBD2 (5 bases). The DNA matches TRBJ2-7 better at its end, which makes the J call doubtful. Per germline, CDR1 SGHTA and CDR2 FQGNSA. The CDR3 runs 14 residues. The CDR3 is CASSFVLAGYEQYF. The CDR3, as DNA: TGTGCCAGCAGCTTCGTTCTAGCTGGGTACGAGCAGTACTTC.

This rearrangement joins TRBV13 to TRBJ1-1; D is unclear. Germline values: CDR1 PRHDT, CDR2 FYEKMQ (reference sequence). CDR3 size: 15 residues. V was cut by 4 bases and J by 0 bases, with 12 bases left in between. The CDR3 DNA reads TGTGCCAGCAGCTGGGAGGGAGGGCTGAACACTGAAGCTTTCTTT. Its protein product is CASSWEGGLNTEAFF.

The chain couples TRBV7-2 to TRBJ2-7; possible D gene TRBD2, 6 bases. V dropped 5 bases and J dropped 3 bases, with 11 bases sitting between them. Germline assignment: CDR1 SGHTA and CDR2 FQGNSA. The CDR3 has 13 residues. For the CDR3, the DNA is TGTGCCAGCAGCCGGGGGTCTTACTACGAGCAGTACTTC. Its translation: CASSRGSYYEQYF. The full variable domain, in which reference TRBV7-2 and TRBJ2-7 provide the parts outside the CDR3, is GAGVSQSPSNKVTEKGKDVELRCDPISGHTALYWYRQSLGQGLEFLIYFQGNSAPDKSGLPSDRFSAERTGGSVSTLTIQRTQQEDSAVYLCASSRGSYYEQYFGPGTRLTVT.

The chain carries TRBV12-5 and TRBJ1-3; TRBD1 might be the D (6 bases). The CDR3 runs to 15 residues. Trimming removed 4 bases from V and 4 bases from J, with 14 bases in between. Germline CDR1 reads LGHNT; CDR2 reads FRNRAP. For the CDR3, the DNA is TGTGCTAGTGGTTCTACAGGGCCGCTCGGAAACACCATATATTTT. Protein product: CASGSTGPLGNTIYF. The whole variable domain, remainder taken from reference TRBV12-5 and TRBJ1-3, is DARVTQTPRHKVTEMGQEVTMRCQPILGHNTVFWYRQTMMQGLELLAYFRNRAPLDDSGMPKDRFSAEMPDATLATLKIQPSEPRDSAVYFCASGSTGPLGNTIYFGEGSWLTVV.